The 8 T cell receptor beta chains reported below all come from one sample, sequenced in a study of shared clonotypes between healthy human individuals. Using immunoSEQ multiplex PCR, the repertoire was profiled, and TCRdb retains in-frame clones only, with some absent. This sample has hundreds of thousands of clones, with around 79% found just once. Sequenced sample: PBMCs. The origin of the receptors is a woman between 40 and 55 years old in good health. Some clones in this sample may be carry-over from other donors' samples.

This clone occurred once. A much bigger clone sits one base away, suggesting this may be a read error. The genes are TRBV4-3 and TRBJ2-3; unclear D gene. Germline-derived CDR1 and CDR2 are LGHNA and YSLEER. The germline V and J ends were trimmed by 0 bases and 3 bases, with 4 bases remaining between them. The CDR3 runs to 13 residues. CDR3 loop: CASSQEWTDTQYF. DNA of the CDR3: TGCGCCAGCAGCCAAGAGTGGACAGATACGCAGTATTTT.

Only one count was recorded for this clone. The chain employs TRBV7-3 and TRBJ1-1; 9 bases line up with TRBD1. V was clipped by 4 bases and J by 3 bases; unmatched bases: 3. Germline V gene data show CDR1 as SGHTA and CDR2 as FQGTGA. The CDR3 extends over 14 amino acids. This CDR3 is CASSSGTGHTEAFF. The CDR3 DNA reads as TGTGCCAGCAGCTCAGGGACAGGGCACACTGAAGCTTTCTTT.

This clone was observed many times. This sample also contains other DNA sequences that code for the same CDR3. The genes are TRBV5-1 and TRBJ2-1, with a tentative D call TRBD2 (6 bases). The V gene's germline CDR1 is SGHRS and CDR2 YFSETQ. The CDR3 loop spans 15 amino acids. V lost 0 bases to trimming and J lost 4 bases, with 11 bases between them. The CDR3 reads CASSLETSGYNEQFF. The CDR3 nucleotides are TGCGCCAGCAGCTTGGAAACAAGCGGGTACAATGAGCAGTTCTTC.

The V and J genes are TRBV5-1 and TRBJ2-6; D not resolved. This CDR3 region has 16 residues. Deletions cut 0 bases from V and 3 bases from J, with 10 bases between. Germline V gene sequence: CDR1 SGHRS, CDR2 YFSETQ. CDR3 DNA: TGCGCCAGCAGCTTGGCTGAGCTCGGTGGGGCCAACGTCCTGACTTTC. This translates into CASSLAELGGANVLTF.

This clone occurred a few times. V usage is TRBV5-1 and J usage is TRBJ2-1; 8 bases align to TRBD2. Germline values: CDR1 SGHRS, CDR2 YFSETQ. The V gene end was trimmed by 4 bases and the J gene end by 7 bases; junction bases not matched to a gene: 10. The CDR3 spans 15 residues. The CDR3 DNA reads as TGCGCCAGCAGCCCCAGCGGGAGCCTATTAAATGAGCAGTTCTTC. Translated: CASSPSGSLLNEQFF.

The J gene is TRBJ1-2, the V gene TRBV19; D is possibly TRBD1 (6 bases). Germline V CDR1 and CDR2: LNHDA, SQIVND (reference sequence). Trimming removed 6 bases at V and 4 bases at J, with 12 bases between. The CDR3 is made up of 13 amino acids. CDR3 coding DNA: TGTGCCAGTAGGGACCGGGACACCTATGGCTACACCTTC. This sequence encodes CASRDRDTYGYTF.

As to this clone: Other DNA sequences in this sample translate to the same CDR3. V gene TRBV10-2 combines with J gene TRBJ1-5; D not resolved. This CDR3 has 13 amino acids. Trimming took off 1 base at V and 2 bases at J, with 3 bases between the two ends. CDR1 is WSHSY and CDR2 is SAAADI in the germline V gene. Here the CDR3 DNA reads TGCGCCAGCAGTGAGTTCCGCAATCAGCCCCAGCATTTT. This encodes CASSEFRNQPQHF.

This sequence joins TRBV27 and TRBJ1-1, with D maybe TRBD1 (5 bases). This CDR3 comprises 14 residues. V lost 5 bases, J lost 1 base, and 11 bases lay in between. Germline V gene lookup returns CDR1 MNHEY and CDR2 SMNVEV (reference sequence). The CDR3: CASSPGTPNTEAFF. CDR3 DNA: TGTGCCAGCAGTCCCGGGACGCCGAACACTGAAGCTTTCTTT.